Below are 27 T cell receptor beta chains sequenced from a single sample in a study of STAT5B mutations in CD4+ large granular lymphocyte leukemia. Assay used: immunoSEQ multiplex PCR; TCRdb lists only in-frame clones, some missing. This sample carries tens of thousands of clones, roughly 84% of them seen once, and the ten largest clones take 0.3% to 0.45%. The specimen was CD4+ T cells from blood buffy coats. These receptors were obtained from a human donor in good health.

This chain joins TRBV27 and TRBJ1-2; 8 nucleotides agree with TRBD1. The CDR3 is made up of 13 amino acids. CDR1 is MNHEY, CDR2 SMNVEV, per germline (reference sequence). Losses at the gene ends were 5 bases for V and 5 bases for J; bases not matched to a gene: 4. The CDR3 here is CASSPRTGYGYTF. The CDR3 DNA is TGTGCCAGCAGTCCCCGGACAGGGTATGGCTACACCTTC.

This chain connects TRBV21-1 to TRBJ2-5. TRBV21-1 is an annotated pseudogene. This CDR3 region has 13 residues. The chain's CDR3 is CASSKEVEETQYF. As DNA, the CDR3 is TGTGCCAGCAGCAAAGAGGTAGAAGAGACCCAGTACTTC.

This sequence joins TRBV7-7 and TRBJ2-5, with TRBD2 matching over 7 bases. The CDR3 is 14 residues long. In germline, CDR1 is SSHAT, CDR2 FNYEAQ (reference sequence). After removal of 0 bases from V and 2 bases from J, the junction contained 0 bases not matched to a gene. This CDR3 reads CASSLASGQETQYF. As DNA, the CDR3 is TGTGCCAGCAGCTTAGCTAGCGGGCAAGAGACCCAGTACTTC.

This chain connects TRBV30 to TRBJ1-5; D is undetermined. This CDR3 has 15 amino acids. Trimming cost V 2 bases and J 5 bases, with 16 bases left between them. CDR1 GTSNPN and CDR2 SVGIG come from the germline V gene (reference sequence). CDR3 coding DNA: TGTGCCTGGAGTTCCCTTCGGGATCGTCATCAGCCCCAGCATTTT. It translates to CAWSSLRDRHQPQHF.

V and J are TRBV18 and TRBJ2-7; 15 bases line up with TRBD2. This CDR3 is 14 amino acids long. V was clipped by 3 bases and J by 7 bases; unmatched bases: 1. Per the germline V gene, CDR1 is KGHSH and CDR2 is LQKENI. CDR3 nucleotide sequence: TGTGCCAGCTCACCGGGACTAGCGGGAGGTGAGCAGTACTTC. Amino acids: CASSPGLAGGEQYF.

The chain recombines TRBV29-1 with TRBJ1-2, with 9 bases identical to TRBD1. Trimming took 5 bases from V and 6 from J; bases not matched to a gene: 4. The V gene's germline CDR1 is SQVTM and CDR2 ANQGSEA. This CDR3 has 12 residues. CDR3 protein: CSVRDRDHGYTF. CDR3 nucleotide sequence: TGCAGCGTTCGGGACAGGGACCATGGCTACACCTTC.

J is TRBJ2-5 and V is TRBV27, with a possible D match to TRBD2 (5 bases). Germline CDR1 is MNHEY and CDR2 is SMNVEV (reference sequence). The V gene lost 3 bases and the J gene lost 4 bases, with 9 bases spanning the gap. This CDR3 is built from 13 residues. This CDR3 is CASSFGRGETQYF. The DNA for the CDR3 is TGTGCCAGCAGTTTTGGCCGGGGAGAGACCCAGTACTTC.

The V and J genes are TRBV10-3 and TRBJ2-7, with 10 positions matching TRBD2. V lost 9 bases and J lost 3; bases outside the gene matches: 5. The V gene's germline CDR1 is ENHRY and CDR2 SYGVKD. The CDR3 length is 13 residues. CDR3 sequence reads: CAMSGGGGYEQYF. DNA for the CDR3: TGTGCCATGAGCGGGGGGGGTGGCTACGAGCAGTACTTC.

The chain uses TRBV5-4 and TRBJ1-6; no clear D gene. Germline V gene sequence: CDR1 SGHNT, CDR2 YYREEE (reference sequence). Deletions cut 2 bases from V and 4 bases from J, with 10 bases between. This CDR3 has 15 amino acids. CDR3 sequence reads: CASSFGSEYNSPLHF. CDR3 DNA: TGTGCCAGCAGCTTCGGCTCGGAATATAATTCACCCCTCCACTTT. The whole variable domain, remainder taken from reference TRBV5-4 and TRBJ1-6, is ETGVTQSPTHLIKTRGQQVTLRCSSQSGHNTVSWYQQALGQGPQFIFQYYREEENGRGNFPPRFSGLQFPNYSSELNVNALELDDSALYLCASSFGSEYNSPLHFGNGTRLTVT.

This sequence joins TRBV30 and TRBJ1-2; D is unresolved. Germline V lookup: CDR1 GTSNPN, CDR2 SVGIG (reference sequence). CDR3 size: 12 residues. Trimming shortened V by 3 bases and J by 3 bases, and 8 bases separated the two germline ends. In DNA form, the CDR3 reads TGTGCCTGGAGCAGACCAGACTATGGCTACACCTTC. Protein product: CAWSRPDYGYTF.

The chain is built from TRBV14 and TRBJ1-5; no reliable D call. The germline V gene has CDR1 SGHDN and CDR2 FVKESK. The CDR3 is 14 residues long. V was shortened by 2 bases and J by 8 bases, with 13 bases between the two germline ends. The CDR3 spells CASSQWTDGKPQHF. CDR3 nucleotide sequence: TGTGCCAGCAGCCAATGGACCGACGGGAAGCCCCAGCATTTT.

This rearrangement joins TRBV2 to TRBJ2-7; weak D call: TRBD1 (5 bases). The V gene lost 2 bases and the J gene lost 4 bases, with 6 bases spanning the gap. CDR1 is SNHLY and CDR2 is FYNNEI in the germline V gene. The CDR3 is 12 amino acids. The CDR3 is CASSEQGYEQYF. Here the CDR3 DNA reads TGTGCCAGCAGTGAACAGGGTTACGAGCAGTACTTC.

This chain links TRBV11-2 with TRBJ1-1, with a tentative D call TRBD1 (5 bases). Trimming stripped 4 bases from V and 6 bases from J, with 12 bases between. The CDR3 consists of 13 residues. CDR1 is SGHAT, CDR2 FQNNGV, per germline. The CDR3 sequence: CASSSVRGAEAFF. The CDR3 DNA sequence: TGTGCCAGCAGCTCCGTGAGGGGAGCTGAAGCTTTCTTT.

This clone came up a few times. The chain links TRBV6-1 to TRBJ1-6, with D unresolved. Per the germline V gene, CDR1 is MNHNS and CDR2 is SASEGT. V was pared by 9 bases and J by 4 bases, with 10 bases between. The CDR3 is made up of 13 amino acids. CDR3 amino acids: CASSPPYNSPLHF. CDR3 DNA: TGTGCCAGTTCGCCGCCGTATAATTCACCCCTCCACTTT.

The V gene is TRBV11-2, the J gene TRBJ2-7; D call uncertain. Per the germline V gene, CDR1 is SGHAT and CDR2 is FQNNGV. Trimming stripped 4 bases from V and 0 bases from J, with 10 bases between. This CDR3 contains 14 residues. The CDR3 is CASSSPLSSYEQYF. CDR3 in DNA: TGTGCCAGCAGCTCCCCGCTAAGCTCCTACGAGCAGTACTTC.

The sample holds a few counts of this clone. In DNA form, the CDR3 reads TGTGCCAGCAGTTTAGATACAGGTGCGAACACTGAAGCTTTCTTT. Protein sequence: CASSLDTGANTEAFF. The V call is TRBV27, the J call TRBJ1-1, with a weak D call TRBD1 (5 bases). V was trimmed by 2 bases and J by 1 base, leaving 11 bases between them. CDR1 and CDR2 from the germline V gene are MNHEY and SMNVEV (reference sequence). The CDR3 covers 15 residues.

The chain uses TRBV5-1 and TRBJ1-1; D gene uncertain. Trimming took 0 bases from V and 4 from J, leaving 10 bases between them. CDR1 and CDR2 (germline): SGHRS, YFSETQ. The CDR3 contains 14 residues. CDR3 sequence (DNA): TGCGCCAGCAGCTTGGCCTTGGAGGCCACTGAAGCTTTCTTT. Translating it yields CASSLALEATEAFF.

The chain has TRBV7-2 and TRBJ2-7, with 7 bases matching TRBD2. The junction had 4 bases not matched to a gene; V was cut back by 5 bases and J by 6 bases. Germline V CDR1 and CDR2: SGHTA, FQGNSA. This CDR3 spans 12 amino acids. The CDR3 sequence: CASSRPGGEQYF. Written as DNA, the CDR3 is TGTGCCAGCAGCCGGCCGGGGGGCGAGCAGTACTTC.

The rearrangement joins TRBV14 to TRBJ1-1; the D gene is possibly TRBD1 (6 bases). The germline CDR1 and CDR2 sequences are SGHDN and FVKESK. The V end lost 4 bases, the J end lost 1 base, and 16 bases lay between the germline ends. The CDR3 is made up of 16 amino acids. The CDR3 sequence is CASSPNRRGSNTEAFF. The CDR3 DNA reads TGTGCCAGCAGCCCCAACCGGAGGGGGTCGAACACTGAAGCTTTCTTT.

The table lists this clone with a few counts. This chain joins TRBV2 and TRBJ2-7; D is ambiguous. This CDR3 has 13 residues. The germline V gene has CDR1 SNHLY and CDR2 FYNNEI. Trimming removed 4 bases from V and 2 bases from J, with 9 bases in between. In nucleotides, the CDR3 is TGTGCCAGCAGTGGACGTATTGCCTACGAGCAGTACTTC. Translated: CASSGRIAYEQYF. The entire variable domain, with the rest obtained from reference TRBV2 and TRBJ2-7, is as follows: EPEVTQTPSHQVTQMGQEVILRCVPISNHLYFYWYRQILGQKVEFLVSFYNNEISEKSEIFDDQFSVERPDGSNFTLKIRSTKLEDSAMYFCASSGRIAYEQYFGPGTRLTVT.

CDR3 sequence: CASSSTRQLGEQYF. The DNA for the CDR3 is TGTGCCAGCAGCTCCACTCGACAGTTAGGGGAGCAGTACTTC. The V gene is TRBV6-5, the J gene TRBJ2-7; possible D gene TRBD1, 5 bases. Germline V lookup: CDR1 MNHEY, CDR2 SVGAGI. V lost 6 bases and J 7 bases, leaving 19 bases between the germline ends. This CDR3 comprises 14 residues.

This clone turned up a few times. The rearrangement uses TRBV4-2 and TRBJ2-7, with 7 bases fitting TRBD2. J was trimmed by 5 bases and V by 3 bases; bases with no gene match: 13. Germline V gene sequence: CDR1 LGHNA, CDR2 YNFKEQ. The CDR3 sequence is 16 residues long. CDR3 loop: CASSHGVLAAQDEQYF. The CDR3 region has the DNA TGTGCCAGCAGCCATGGGGTTCTAGCGGCCCAGGACGAGCAGTACTTC.

The V gene is TRBV5-1, the J gene TRBJ1-6; the D is unclear. Trimming removed 1 base at V and 7 bases at J, with 12 bases between. The CDR3 contains 15 residues. Germline assignment: CDR1 SGHRS and CDR2 YFSETQ. The CDR3 protein is CASSLRRNLNSPLHF. CDR3 bases: TGCGCCAGCAGCTTGCGACGGAACCTAAATTCACCCCTCCACTTT.

The rearrangement uses TRBV2 and TRBJ2-3; TRBD2 agrees at 13 bases. This CDR3 has 15 residues. After removal of 4 bases from V and 6 bases from J, the junction contained 4 bases not matched to a gene. Germline loops: CDR1 SNHLY, CDR2 FYNNEI. CDR3 nucleotides: TGTGCCAGCAGTGCCCGGACTAGCGGGGGCGATACGCAGTATTTT. It is translated as CASSARTSGGDTQYF.

The chain carries TRBV5-1 and TRBJ2-5; a weak D match, TRBD2 (5 bases). The V gene's germline CDR1 is SGHRS and CDR2 YFSETQ. Trimming cost V 0 bases and J 1 base, with 10 bases left between them. The CDR3 length is 15 residues. The DNA for the CDR3 is TGCGCCAGCAGCTTGGGATCCGGGATCCAAGAGACCCAGTACTTC. Translated, it gives CASSLGSGIQETQYF.

This clone was observed once. The chain carries TRBV7-9 and TRBJ2-7; tentative D call: TRBD2 (6 bases). This CDR3 has 14 residues. Deletions cut 5 bases from V and 3 bases from J, with 14 bases between. Germline values: CDR1 SEHNR, CDR2 FQNEAQ (reference sequence). CDR3 protein: CASSPLANYYEQYF. Here the CDR3 DNA reads TGTGCCAGCAGCCCCCTAGCGAACTACTACGAGCAGTACTTC.

In its sample, this clone was seen a few times. This sequence joins TRBV19 and TRBJ1-3; D may be TRBD1 (5 bases). V dropped 3 bases and J dropped 2 bases, with 8 bases sitting between them. From germline, CDR1 is LNHDA and CDR2 SQIVND (reference sequence). The CDR3 covers 14 residues. The CDR3 DNA reads as TGTGCCAGTAGTATCACGGGGCCTGGAAACACCATATATTTT. It specifies CASSITGPGNTIYF.